Below, 13 T cell receptor beta chains from the same sample are listed, as sequenced in a study of identical twins. Each CDR3 protein is one row after TCRdb ran MiXCR on the 5' RACE reads. This sample has a few hundred thousand distinct CDR3 sequences; 6.5% to 8% occur once, and the top ten carry about 14%. This sample also appeared in a second study, on T cells expressing NK-cell markers.

Sequenced: CD8+ T cells sorted from blood. Receptor source: a woman younger than 30 in good health.

The genes are TRBV27 and TRBJ1-6, with a tentative D call TRBD1 (5 bases). The CDR3 has 17 amino acids. Trimming took 3 bases from V and 0 from J, leaving 12 bases between them. Germline CDR1 is MNHEY and CDR2 is SMNVEV (reference sequence). CDR3 DNA: TGTGCCAGCAGTTTGGGGGACCGGGGCTCCTATAATTCACCCCTCCACTTT. It translates to CASSLGDRGSYNSPLHF.

V usage is TRBV19 and J usage is TRBJ1-2; 7 positions match TRBD1. The germline V gene encodes CDR1 LNHDA and CDR2 SQIVND (reference sequence). This CDR3 spans 12 amino acids. The V segment lost 6 bases and the J segment 7 bases; nucleotides outside the gene matches: 5. In DNA form, the CDR3 reads TGTGCCAGTAGCCCGACAGGGCTTGGCTACACCTTC. Amino acids: CASSPTGLGYTF. Looking up the rest from reference TRBV19 and TRBJ1-2 gives the full variable domain: DGGITQSPKYLFRKEGQNVTLSCEQNLNHDAMYWYRQDPGQGLRLIYYSQIVNDFQKGDIAEGYSVSREKKESFPLTVTSAQKNPTAFYLCASSPTGLGYTFGSGTRLTVV.

This clonotype showed up many times. The chain has TRBV12-3 or TRBV12-4 and TRBJ2-1, with D unresolved. Trimming removed 3 bases from V and 7 bases from J, with 7 bases in between. The CDR3 has 12 residues. Written as DNA, the CDR3 is TGTGCCAGCAGTTTTGACCGGAATGAGCAGTTCTTC. It encodes CASSFDRNEQFF.

This clonotype was seen at least ten times. The chain uses TRBV12-3 or TRBV12-4 and TRBJ2-7; D not resolved. CDR3 size: 14 residues. Trimming shortened V by 6 bases and J by 5 bases, and 17 bases separated the two germline ends. The CDR3 region has the DNA TGTGCCAGCAGGTTAAATCGAAAGGACCACGAGCAGTACTTC. This gives the protein CASRLNRKDHEQYF.

V usage is TRBV20-1 and J usage is TRBJ2-7; 10 nucleotides line up with TRBD2. Germline V gene data show CDR1 as DFQATT and CDR2 as SNEGSKA (reference sequence). With 0 bases clipped from V and 1 base from J, the junction kept 9 bases outside the gene matches. The CDR3 has 17 residues. The CDR3 DNA reads as TGCAGTGCTAGAGATTCCCAGTGGACTAGCGGTTCCTACGAGCAGTACTTC. Translation: CSARDSQWTSGSYEQYF.

The V gene is TRBV7-3, the J gene TRBJ1-2; 10 bases match TRBD1. This CDR3 contains 15 residues. Germline V gene data show CDR1 as SGHTA and CDR2 as FQGTGA. After removal of 1 base from V and 8 bases from J, the junction contained 7 bases not matched to a gene. The CDR3 is CASSLSPGTGEGYTF. In nucleotides, the CDR3 is TGTGCCAGCAGCTTAAGCCCCGGGACAGGGGAAGGCTACACCTTC.

The V call is TRBV6-5, the J call TRBJ1-1, with a tentative D call TRBD1 (5 bases). The V end was cut by 0 bases, the J end by 7 bases, with 12 bases between. The CDR3 extends over 14 amino acids. CDR1 and CDR2 (germline): MNHEY, SVGAGI. CDR3 amino acids: CASSYSIGGGEAFF. CDR3 DNA: TGTGCCAGCAGTTACTCGATTGGTGGGGGTGAAGCTTTCTTT.

This clonotype came up many times. The rearrangement uses TRBV30 and TRBJ2-5; 10 bases fit TRBD2. CDR3 length: 14 amino acids. Germline values: CDR1 GTSNPN, CDR2 SVGIG (reference sequence). V lost 4 bases to trimming and J lost 3 bases; unmatched junction nucleotides: 5. The CDR3 sequence: CAWNGLAVEETQYF. In DNA form, the CDR3 reads TGTGCCTGGAACGGACTAGCGGTTGAAGAGACCCAGTACTTC.

This clonotype was found many times. This rearrangement joins TRBV4-3 to TRBJ1-1; D may be TRBD1 (5 bases). The CDR3 has 15 amino acids. CDR1 LGHNA and CDR2 YSLEER come from the germline V gene. The V end lost 1 base, the J end lost 2 bases, and 11 bases lay between the germline ends. The CDR3 is CASSQGPGSNTEAFF. In nucleotides, the CDR3 is TGCGCCAGCAGCCAAGGCCCAGGGAGTAACACTGAAGCTTTCTTT.

This clonotype was seen a handful of times. The chain employs TRBV7-9 and TRBJ1-4; D is possibly TRBD1 (5 bases). The germline V gene has CDR1 SEHNR and CDR2 FQNEAQ (reference sequence). Trimming left V 4 bases short and J 0 bases short, with 9 bases between. This CDR3 comprises 15 residues. The CDR3 region has the DNA TGTGCCAGCAGCTCCCGACAGACAACTAATGAAAAACTGTTTTTT. This translates into CASSSRQTTNEKLFF.

The CDR3 bases are TGTGCCACCAGCAGATTACGGGGGGGGAACACTGAAGCTTTCTTT. Translation: CATSRLRGGNTEAFF. The chain joins TRBV15 to TRBJ1-1; the D gene is possibly TRBD1 (5 bases). There are 15 residues in the CDR3. Germline CDR1 reads LNHNV; CDR2 reads YYDKDF (reference sequence). The V end lost 2 bases, the J end lost 1 base, and 11 bases lay between the germline ends.

Only a few counts were recorded for this clonotype. This rearrangement joins TRBV27 to TRBJ2-3, with D uncertain. Germline V lookup: CDR1 MNHEY, CDR2 SMNVEV (reference sequence). Trimming removed 7 bases at V and 2 bases at J, with 16 bases between. This CDR3 contains 15 residues. CDR3 in DNA: TGTGCCAGCAATCCTACTACCGGTCTCACAGATACGCAGTATTTT. Translating it yields CASNPTTGLTDTQYF.

V gene TRBV20-1 combines with J gene TRBJ2-7; no firm D call. V gave up 2 bases and J gave up 9 bases, with 17 bases separating them. This CDR3 contains 13 residues. Germline CDR1 reads DFQATT; CDR2 reads SNEGSKA (reference sequence). The DNA for the CDR3 is TGCAGTGCTAGACCACACCTTGAACAGAGGCAGTACTTC. It specifies CSARPHLEQRQYF.